Here is one TCR beta chain with its context. What it recognizes is unknown. The CDR3 has 16 amino acids. V lost 0 bases, J lost 4 bases, and 9 bases stayed unmatched. Germline V CDR1 and CDR2: MNHEY, SVGAGI. The data belong to a study of cytomegalovirus exposure and HLA in healthy donors. Study-wide results and limits: Reported results showed that the classifier diagnosed cytomegalovirus status with high specificity and sensitivity. A missense DCLRE1C variant was associated with V- and J-gene trimming of TCR beta chains in a later analysis, and an independent cohort replicated the association.

The PCR employed 60 Vbeta primers together with 13 Jbeta primers. Produced via immunoSEQ multiplex PCR; TCRdb's table is partial and in-frame only. The table records about 180,000 clones, about 80% of them present only once. The receptor was isolated from a man aged 60 to 75 in good health and CMV-seronegative. V gene TRBV6-5 combines with J gene TRBJ2-7; 7 positions agree with TRBD2. Specimen: PBMCs. The CDR3 coding sequence is TGTGCCAGCAGTTACTCGGGACTAACAGACAGATACGAGCAGTACTTC. Translated: CASSYSGLTDRYEQYF.